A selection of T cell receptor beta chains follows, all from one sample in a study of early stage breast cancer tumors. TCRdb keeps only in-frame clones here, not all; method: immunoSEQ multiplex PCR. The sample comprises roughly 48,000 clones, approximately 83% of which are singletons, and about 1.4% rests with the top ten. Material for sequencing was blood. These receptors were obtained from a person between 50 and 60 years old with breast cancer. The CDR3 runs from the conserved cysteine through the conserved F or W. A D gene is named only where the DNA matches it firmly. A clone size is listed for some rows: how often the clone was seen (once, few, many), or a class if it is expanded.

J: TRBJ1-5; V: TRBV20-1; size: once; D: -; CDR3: CSAPLGQPQHF; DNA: TGCAGTGCCCCCTTGGGACAGCCCCAGCATTTT
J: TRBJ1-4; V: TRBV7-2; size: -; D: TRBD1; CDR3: CASSTGGGFREKLFF; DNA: TGTGCCAGCAGTACAGGGGGAGGTTTTCGTGAAAAACTGTTTTTT
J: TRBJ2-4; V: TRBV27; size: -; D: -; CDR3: CASSRGTPAKNIQYF; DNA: TGTGCCAGCAGTAGAGGTACACCGGCCAAAAACATTCAGTACTTC
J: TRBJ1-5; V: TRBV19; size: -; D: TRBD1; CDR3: CASRTGGAGHQPQHF; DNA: TGTGCCAGTCGGACAGGGGGCGCGGGACATCAGCCCCAGCATTTT
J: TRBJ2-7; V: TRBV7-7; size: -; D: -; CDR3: CASSLGSASSYEQYF; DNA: TGTGCTAGCAGCTTAGGGTCGGCCAGCTCCTACGAGCAGTACTTC
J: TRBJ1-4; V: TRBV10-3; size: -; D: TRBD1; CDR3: CATEGDRDEKLFF; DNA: TGTGCCACCGAGGGGGACAGGGATGAAAAACTGTTTTTT
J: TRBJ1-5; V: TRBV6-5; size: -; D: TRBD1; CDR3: CASSYAATGGDWPQHF; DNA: TGTGCCAGCAGTTATGCCGCGACAGGGGGCGATTGGCCCCAGCATTTT
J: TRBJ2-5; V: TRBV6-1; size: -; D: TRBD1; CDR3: CASTWTGGETQYF; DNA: TGTGCCAGCACCTGGACAGGGGGAGAGACCCAGTACTTC
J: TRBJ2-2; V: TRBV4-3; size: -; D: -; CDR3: CASSQGASRRPGELFF; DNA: TGCGCCAGCAGCCAAGGGGCATCGCGGCGGCCCGGGGAGCTGTTTTTT
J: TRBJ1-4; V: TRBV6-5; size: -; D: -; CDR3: CASSYGGTAEKLFF; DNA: TGTGCCAGCAGTTACGGCGGGACGGCTGAAAAACTGTTTTTT
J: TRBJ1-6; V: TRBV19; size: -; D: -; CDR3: CASSPVVRNSPLHF; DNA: TGTGCCAGTAGCCCCGTCGTTCGGAATTCACCCCTCCACTTT
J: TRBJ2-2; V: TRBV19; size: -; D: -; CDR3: CASSINRNTGELFF; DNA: TGTGCCAGTAGTATAAACAGGAACACCGGGGAGCTGTTTTTT
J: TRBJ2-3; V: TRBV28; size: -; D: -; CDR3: CASSGGYTDTQYF; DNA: TGTGCCAGCAGTGGGGGGTACACAGATACGCAGTATTTT
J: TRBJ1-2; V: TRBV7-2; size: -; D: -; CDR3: CASSQTPNYGYTF; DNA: TGTGCCAGCAGCCAGACACCTAACTATGGCTACACCTTC
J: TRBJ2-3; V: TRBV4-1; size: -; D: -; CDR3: CASSQGSFRGPSTDTQYF; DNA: TGCGCCAGCAGCCAAGGTTCGTTCCGGGGCCCTAGCACAGATACGCAGTATTTT
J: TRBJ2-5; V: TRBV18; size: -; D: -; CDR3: CASSPEDIETQYF; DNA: TGTGCCAGCTCACCCGAAGATATAGAGACCCAGTACTTC
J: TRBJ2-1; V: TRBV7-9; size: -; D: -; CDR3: CASSLGAGNPYNEQFF; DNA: TGTGCCAGCAGCCTAGGGGCGGGAAACCCTTACAATGAGCAGTTCTTC
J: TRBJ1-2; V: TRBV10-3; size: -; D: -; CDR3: CAISDTQRAGGYTF; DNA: TGTGCCATCAGTGATACTCAGCGGGCTGGGGGCTACACCTTC
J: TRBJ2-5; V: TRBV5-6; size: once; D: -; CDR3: CASTKYQETQYF; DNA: TGTGCCAGCACCAAGTACCAAGAGACCCAGTACTTC
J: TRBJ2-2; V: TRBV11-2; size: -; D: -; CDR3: CASSFVGNTGELFF; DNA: TGTGCCAGCAGCTTCGTTGGGAACACCGGGGAGCTGTTTTTT
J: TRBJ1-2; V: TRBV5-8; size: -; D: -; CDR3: CASSFYPATYGYTF; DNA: TGTGCCAGCAGCTTTTACCCGGCTACCTATGGCTACACCTTC
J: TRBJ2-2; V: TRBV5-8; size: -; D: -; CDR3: CASSFSGAPNTGELFF; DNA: TGTGCCAGCAGCTTTTCGGGGGCCCCGAACACCGGGGAGCTGTTTTTT
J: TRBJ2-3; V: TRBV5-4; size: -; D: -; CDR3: CASATGGDRGDTQYF; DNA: TGTGCCAGCGCAACAGGGGGGGACCGGGGGGATACGCAGTATTTT
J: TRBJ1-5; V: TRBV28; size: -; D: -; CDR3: CASSSPSPGDNQPQHF; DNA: TGTGCCAGCAGTTCGCCTTCCCCAGGAGACAATCAGCCCCAGCATTTT
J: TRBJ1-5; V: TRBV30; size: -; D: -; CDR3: CAWSEVKGYPPDQPQHF; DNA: TGTGCCTGGAGTGAGGTAAAGGGGTACCCACCGGATCAGCCCCAGCATTTT
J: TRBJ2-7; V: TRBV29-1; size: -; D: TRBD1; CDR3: CSGELTGGSEQYF; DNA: TGCAGCGGTGAGCTAACAGGGGGTTCGGAGCAGTACTTC
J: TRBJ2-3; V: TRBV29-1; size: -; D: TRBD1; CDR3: CSVEQTGVPDTQYF; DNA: TGCAGCGTTGAACAGACAGGGGTCCCAGATACGCAGTATTTT
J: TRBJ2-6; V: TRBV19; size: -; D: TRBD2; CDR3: CASSTAGASGANVLTF; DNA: TGTGCCAGTAGTACAGCGGGGGCCTCTGGGGCCAACGTCCTGACTTTC
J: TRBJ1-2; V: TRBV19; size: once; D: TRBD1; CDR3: CASSHDRDYGYTF; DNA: TGTGCCAGTAGTCACGACAGGGACTATGGCTACACCTTC
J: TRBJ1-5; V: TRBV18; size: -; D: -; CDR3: CASSPREGQPQHF; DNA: TGTGCCAGCTCACCGCGGGAGGGTCAGCCCCAGCATTTT
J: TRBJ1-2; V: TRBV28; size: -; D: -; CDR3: CASSSGAQNYGYTF; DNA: TGTGCCAGCAGTTCCGGAGCTCAAAACTATGGCTACACCTTC
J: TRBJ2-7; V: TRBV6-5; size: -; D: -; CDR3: CASSPLASSYEQYF; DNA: TGTGCCAGCAGTCCTCTTGCGAGCTCCTACGAGCAGTACTTC
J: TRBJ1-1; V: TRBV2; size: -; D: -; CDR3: CASSQGPMGTEAFF; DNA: TGTGCCAGCAGCCAGGGACCCATGGGCACTGAAGCTTTCTTT
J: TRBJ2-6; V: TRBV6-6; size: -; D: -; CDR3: CASSYPQGSGANVLTF; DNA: TGTGCCAGCAGTTATCCCCAGGGCTCTGGGGCCAACGTCCTGACTTTC
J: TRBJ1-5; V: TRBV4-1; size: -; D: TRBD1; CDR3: CASSQAWQGAGNQPQHF; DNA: TGCGCCAGCAGCCAAGCCTGGCAGGGGGCGGGAAATCAGCCCCAGCATTTT
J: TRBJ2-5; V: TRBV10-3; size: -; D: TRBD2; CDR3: CAISVSRGGAEETQYF; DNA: TGTGCCATCAGTGTGTCCCGCGGGGGGGCCGAAGAGACCCAGTACTTC
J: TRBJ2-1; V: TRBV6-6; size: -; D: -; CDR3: CASRRGGNEQFF; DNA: TGTGCCAGCAGAAGGGGGGGCAATGAGCAGTTCTTC
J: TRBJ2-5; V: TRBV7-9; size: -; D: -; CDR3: CASSLASGGQETQYF; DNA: TGTGCCAGCAGCTTAGCTAGCGGAGGACAAGAGACCCAGTACTTC
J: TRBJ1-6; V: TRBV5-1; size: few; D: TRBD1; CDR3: CASSSGQNSPLHF; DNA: TGCGCCAGCAGCTCGGGACAGAATTCACCCCTCCACTTT
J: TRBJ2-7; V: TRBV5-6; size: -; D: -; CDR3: CASSPLGGRSYEQYF; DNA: TGTGCCAGCAGCCCGCTCGGCGGGCGGTCCTACGAGCAGTACTTC
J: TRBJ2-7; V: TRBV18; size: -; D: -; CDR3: CASSPTAGRHEQYF; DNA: TGTGCCAGCTCACCCACGGCCGGTAGGCACGAGCAGTACTTC